This TCR beta chain was captured by sequencing in a study of T cells in Graves' hyperthyroidism and ophthalmopathy. Authors of the study amplified TCR beta CDR3 regions from RNA transcripts. Initially, a first-round RT-PCR of the TCR CDR3 employed the HTBI primer set. TCRdb passed the multiplex PCR reads through MiXCR, listing each CDR3 protein once. In the table there are about 570,000 distinct CDR3 sequences, around 15% of which are singletons. The germline V gene encodes CDR1 GTSNPN and CDR2 SVGIG (reference sequence). V was shortened by 1 base and J by 5 bases, with 5 bases between the two germline ends. CDR3 length: 12 amino acids. This clonotype was detected many times.

This sequence originates from a woman aged 35 to 49 with Graves' hyperthyroidism. The chain is built from TRBV30 and TRBJ2-2; D is unclear. The sample was blood. The CDR3 loop reads CAWSAGTGELFF. CDR3 bases: TGTGCCTGGAGTGCTGGGACCGGGGAGCTGTTTTTT.